These 18 T cell receptor beta chains were sequenced from one sample in a study of cytomegalovirus exposure and HLA in healthy donors (dated by TCRdb to about 2017). The library was generated by the immunoSEQ multiplex PCR assay. As stored in TCRdb, this immuneACCESS dataset retains in-frame rearrangements with V and J assigned. A fraction of the clones does not appear; measured against another copy, unresolved V genes explain less than half of the discrepancy, and the remainder lacks a known reason. This sample gives 100,000 to 150,000 clones in total; roughly 89% of them show up just once. The ten largest make up less than 1.5% of the sample. Source material: PBMCs. The receptors stem from a woman between 18 and 29 years old in good health and CMV-seronegative.

The chain has TRBV27 and TRBJ2-5; possible D gene TRBD1, 6 bases. Trimming took 5 bases from V and 3 from J, leaving 13 bases between them. This CDR3 comprises 14 residues. CDR1 is MNHEY, CDR2 SMNVEV, per germline (reference sequence). Written as DNA, the CDR3 is TGTGCCAGCAGTGGTAACAGGGTGAAAGAGACCCAGTACTTC. Residues: CASSGNRVKETQYF.

The rearrangement uses TRBV7-2 and TRBJ1-1; D gene ambiguous. Germline V lookup: CDR1 SGHTA, CDR2 FQGNSA. The length of the CDR3 is 13 residues. V was shortened by 3 bases and J by 3 bases, with 8 bases between the two germline ends. CDR3 protein: CASSFQVYTEAFF. The CDR3 nucleotides are TGTGCCAGCAGCTTCCAGGTGTACACTGAAGCTTTCTTT.

V gene TRBV7-2 combines with J gene TRBJ2-5, with 7 bases aligning to TRBD2. The CDR3 has 18 amino acids. Looked up from germline, CDR1 is SGHTA and CDR2 is FQGNSA. J lost 5 bases, V lost 2 bases, and 17 bases had no gene match. The CDR3 spells CASSLLVREKPVGETQYF. CDR3 sequence (DNA): TGTGCCAGCAGCTTATTGGTGCGGGAGAAACCCGTAGGGGAGACCCAGTACTTC.

V and J are TRBV30 and TRBJ2-7, with 7 bases lining up with TRBD1. V lost 8 bases, J lost 6 bases, and 7 bases stayed unmatched. The CDR3 contains 11 residues. Germline V gives CDR1 GTSNPN, CDR2 SVGIG (reference sequence). The CDR3 loop reads CARDRVPEQYV. In DNA, the CDR3 is TGTGCCCGCGACAGGGTCCCCGAGCAGTACGTC.

The chain joins TRBV9 to TRBJ2-1; weak D call: TRBD1 (6 bases). The V gene lost 3 bases and the J gene lost 4 bases, with 11 bases spanning the gap. Germline-derived CDR1 and CDR2 are SGDLS and YYNGEE. The CDR3 is made up of 14 amino acids. The CDR3 here is CASSALQGYNEQFF. For the CDR3, the DNA is TGTGCCAGCAGCGCGTTACAGGGATACAATGAGCAGTTCTTC.

J is TRBJ2-7 and V is TRBV6-5, with D unclear. The CDR3 contains 12 residues. The V and J ends lost 0 bases and 4 bases respectively, with 4 bases between them. The germline V gene encodes CDR1 MNHEY and CDR2 SVGAGI. This chain's CDR3 is CASSYSNYEQYF. As DNA, the CDR3 is TGTGCCAGCAGTTACTCCAATTACGAGCAGTACTTC.

This chain connects TRBV28 to TRBJ1-4; no definite D call. Germline CDR1 and CDR2: MDHEN and SYDVKM. This CDR3 contains 11 residues. V gave up 6 bases and J gave up 5 bases, with 4 bases separating them. The CDR3 loop is CASRLNEKLFF. In DNA form, the CDR3 reads TGTGCCAGCAGGCTAAATGAAAAACTGTTTTTT.

This clone was seen only a few times. The rearrangement joins TRBV7-7 to TRBJ1-1; no clear D gene. Germline V lookup: CDR1 SSHAT, CDR2 FNYEAQ (reference sequence). Trimming pared 3 bases from V and 1 base from J, leaving 6 bases between. CDR3 length equals 13 residues. The CDR3 region has the DNA TGTGCCAGCAGCTTGAGAGCGAACACTGAAGCTTTCTTT. Its translation is CASSLRANTEAFF.

V gene TRBV4-1 combines with J gene TRBJ2-2, with 11 bases fitting TRBD2. CDR1 and CDR2 (germline): MGHRA, YSYEKL. V shed 0 bases, J shed 8 bases, and the junction held 2 bases outside the gene matches. This CDR3 region has 15 residues. The CDR3 reads CASSQETSGAGELFF. CDR3 nucleotide sequence: TGCGCCAGCAGCCAAGAGACTAGCGGGGCGGGGGAGCTGTTTTTT.

This clone was detected only once. The chain combines TRBV12-5 with TRBJ2-2; D is unclear. Germline V lookup: CDR1 LGHNT, CDR2 FRNRAP. The CDR3 consists of 15 residues. Trimming left V 1 base short and J 2 bases short, with 8 bases between. CDR3: CASGLGRPNTGELFF. Here the CDR3 DNA reads TGTGCTAGTGGTTTGGGGCGGCCCAACACCGGGGAGCTGTTTTTT.

The rearrangement joins TRBV10-1 to TRBJ2-2; D may be TRBD1 (5 bases). V shed 5 bases and J shed 1 base, with 8 bases lying between them. The V gene's germline CDR1 is WNHNN and CDR2 SYGVQD (reference sequence). This CDR3 is built from 14 residues. CDR3 loop: CASSRGQNTGELFF. The DNA of the CDR3 is TGCGCCAGCAGTCGTGGACAGAACACCGGGGAGCTGTTTTTT.

The genes are TRBV7-9 and TRBJ1-1; 7 nucleotides align to TRBD1. This CDR3 spans 14 amino acids. Losses at the gene ends were 1 base for V and 7 bases for J; bases not matched to a gene: 6. Per germline, CDR1 SEHNR and CDR2 FQNEAQ (reference sequence). The CDR3 bases are TGTGCCAGCAGCTTAGTAGGGGGCCAAAATGAAGCTTTCTTT. Translation: CASSLVGGQNEAFF.

The V and J genes are TRBV6-6 and TRBJ1-5; D possibly corresponds to TRBD1 (6 bases). Germline CDR1 and CDR2: MNHNY and SVGAGI (reference sequence). The CDR3 runs 14 residues. V was clipped by 8 bases and J by 4 bases, with 15 bases between them. CDR3 nucleotides: TGTGCCAGCGCCCCGGGGGGCGCGAATCAGCCCCAGCATTTT. Its translation is CASAPGGANQPQHF.

The chain recombines TRBV28 with TRBJ2-7; D possibly corresponds to TRBD2 (6 bases). V was cut by 7 bases and J by 3 bases, with 16 bases left in between. This CDR3 comprises 14 residues. CDR1 is MDHEN, CDR2 SYDVKM, per germline. CDR3: CASTPMGGSYEQYV. The CDR3, as DNA: TGTGCCAGCACCCCCATGGGGGGAAGCTACGAGCAGTACGTC.

The chain uses TRBV4-1 and TRBJ2-2, with 7 bases lining up with TRBD2. The CDR3 runs 17 residues. Trimming took 0 bases from V and 4 from J; bases not matched to a gene: 8. The germline V gene has CDR1 MGHRA and CDR2 YSYEKL. The CDR3 DNA follows: TGCGCCAGCAGCCAAGAACGGGATAGCGGGTTCACCGGGGAGCTGTTTTTT. Translation gives CASSQERDSGFTGELFF.

This clone was picked up one time. The rearrangement joins TRBV18 to TRBJ1-5, with 7 bases identical to TRBD1. V shed 4 bases, J shed 11 bases, and the junction held 11 bases outside the gene matches. Germline values: CDR1 KGHSH, CDR2 LQKENI. The CDR3 sequence is 14 residues long. The CDR3 loop reads CASSQLKDREAQHF. DNA for the CDR3: TGTGCCAGCTCACAACTTAAAGACAGGGAGGCCCAGCATTTT. The whole variable domain, filled in from reference TRBV18 and TRBJ1-5, reads NAGVMQNPRHLVRRRGQEARLRCSPMKGHSHVYWYRQLPEEGLKFMVYLQKENIIDESGMPKERFSAEFPKEGPSILRIQQVVRGDSAAYFCASSQLKDREAQHFGDGTRLSIL.

The chain recombines TRBV7-4 with TRBJ1-6, with 10 bases identical to TRBD1. V was pared by 3 bases and J by 7 bases, with 3 bases of the junction left unmatched. Looked up from germline, CDR1 is SGHVT and CDR2 is SQSDAQ. The CDR3 sequence is 15 residues long. CDR3 protein: CASSFDRGRNSPLHF. CDR3 coding DNA: TGTGCCAGCAGCTTTGACAGGGGGCGGAATTCACCCCTCCACTTT.

V usage is TRBV7-8 and J usage is TRBJ2-7, with a possible D match to TRBD2 (6 bases). Per the germline V gene, CDR1 is SGHVS and CDR2 is FQNEAQ. The CDR3 runs 15 residues. V was pared by 0 bases and J by 3 bases, with 12 bases between. The CDR3 bases are TGTGCCAGCAGCTTAGCTCCGGGAGTTAACTACGAGCAGTACTTC. Residues: CASSLAPGVNYEQYF.